This T cell receptor (beta chain) was profiled in a study of response to subunit inactivated influenza vaccine. General study points: Each seasonal influenza vaccination recruits few new T cells, the authors suggested.

Deletions cut 5 bases from V and 0 bases from J, with 8 bases between. Per germline, CDR1 DFQATT and CDR2 SNEGSKA (reference sequence). This CDR3 region has 12 residues. With respect to this clonotype: The antigen remains unidentified.

TCRdb reprocessed the RT-PCR reads via MiXCR and lists one record per CDR3 protein. The sample gives hundreds of thousands of distinct CDR3 sequences, roughly 14% of which show up once; around 7% is in the top ten. The rearrangement uses TRBV20-1 and TRBJ2-7; the D is unclear. This clonotype originated in a man aged 50-60 years who received an inactivated influenza vaccine. Sample: PBMCs from blood, taken 14 days before vaccination. The DNA for the CDR3 is TGCAGTGCTCTTCCCAGCTCCTACGAGCAGTACTTC. This gives the protein CSALPSSYEQYF.